Sequencing of this T cell receptor beta chain was carried out in a study of beta chain features in type 1 diabetes. Study-level information: The number of sorted cells examined across all samples was 107,917,701.

Expressed TCRB transcripts were sequenced, since all the RNA that had been isolated was reverse transcribed. Method: immunoSEQ multiplex PCR; TCRdb's copy keeps in-frame clones and lacks some. The sample has approximately 200,000 clones, over 8.5% seen once. Worth noting for this clone: Its target is unknown. The junction and the germline gene differ at one end; a read error may be behind it. Other DNA sequences of this sample code for an identical CDR3.

Cell sorting via CD45RO/CCR7/CD25/CD127/CD95/CD27 was performed to obtain CD4+ naive, central memory, regulatory and stem cell-like memory cells. Germline loops: CDR1 MGHRA, CDR2 YSYEKL. This CDR3 region has 17 residues. Findings of the study overall: A moderate, significant TCRB CDR3 shortening appeared in type 1 diabetes across four CD4+ subsets. A greater similarity of naive, central memory and Treg TCRB repertoires was seen among patients than among healthy donors.

This chain connects TRBV4-1 to TRBJ1-5; 8 bases line up with TRBD1. The TCR comes from a young woman in good health. Sequencing was done on a sample of naive CD4+ T cells from blood. CDR3 nucleotide sequence: TGCGCCAGCAGCCAAGGGGGAGACAGGGGAGTCAATCAGCCCCAGCACTTT. It codes for CASSQGGDRGVNQPQHF.